The rows below give T cell receptor beta chains drawn from one sample of a study of cytomegalovirus exposure and HLA in healthy donors. Using immunoSEQ multiplex PCR, the repertoire was profiled, and TCRdb retains in-frame clones only, with some absent. The profile shows under 150,000 clones, about four fifths of them singletons. The material sequenced was PBMCs. The receptors here all came from a male donor in good health and CMV-seronegative. The CDR3 runs from the conserved cysteine through the conserved F or W. Each record gives: V gene, D gene, J gene, clone size, CDR3 DNA, CDR3 protein. The D gene is left open where the match is weak. The size entry is marked missing in some rows and otherwise reads once, few, many or a size class.

TRBV4-3	.	TRBJ2-7	.	TGCGCCAGCAGCCAACTTTCGGGACACCACTACGAGCAGTACTTC	CASSQLSGHHYEQYF
TRBV6-4	.	TRBJ2-1	.	TGTGCCAGCAGTCCGACGGGAGATTCAGGGAATGAGCAGTTCTTC	CASSPTGDSGNEQFF
TRBV11-1	.	TRBJ2-4	.	TGTGCCAGCAGCGCGGGTCAGCTAGACATTCAGTACTTC	CASSAGQLDIQYF
TRBV29-1	.	TRBJ1-1	.	TGCAGCGTTACAGGGATGAACACTGAAGCTTTCTTT	CSVTGMNTEAFF
TRBV27	.	TRBJ2-7	.	TGTGCCAGCAGTCCCCAGGGTAACGAGCAGTACTTC	CASSPQGNEQYF
TRBV19	TRBD2	TRBJ2-1	.	TGTGCCAGTAGTATACTAGCGGGGGCCTATGAGCAGTTCTTC	CASSILAGAYEQFF
TRBV5-4	TRBD1	TRBJ1-2	.	TGTGCCAGCAGCACCGACAGGGCCCACGAAGCTAACTATGGCTACACCTTC	CASSTDRAHEANYGYTF
TRBV28	.	TRBJ2-1	once	TGTGCCAGCAGTTTAAGTTTGGTCAGCTACAATGAGCAGTTCTTC	CASSLSLVSYNEQFF
TRBV14	.	TRBJ1-2	.	TGTGCCAGCAGCCAAGATGGCGAGGGAACCGACTATGGCTACACCTTC	CASSQDGEGTDYGYTF
TRBV14	TRBD2	TRBJ2-1	once	TGTGCCAGCAGCCAAGGGGGCGATCGGGGACTAGCGGTCAATGAGCAGTTCTTC	CASSQGGDRGLAVNEQFF
TRBV21-1	.	TRBJ2-1	few	TGTGCCAGCAGCATGAAAATCCTGGGGGGGAGGTTCTTC	CASSMKILGGRFF
TRBV29-1	.	TRBJ2-1	.	TGCAGCGTTGTAATGCGGGTGGGCAATGAGCAGTTCTTC	CSVVMRVGNEQFF
TRBV29-1	TRBD2	TRBJ2-3	once	TGCAGCGTTGAAGTAGCGGGAGTAGCAGATACGCAGTATTTT	CSVEVAGVADTQYF
TRBV6-6	TRBD1	TRBJ2-7	.	TGTGCCAGCAGTTACTCAGGGGACAGTTCCTACGAGCAGTACTTC	CASSYSGDSSYEQYF
TRBV2	TRBD2	TRBJ2-7	few	TGTGCCAGCAGGGTAGCGGGGTCCTACGAGCAGTACTTC	CASRVAGSYEQYF
TRBV27	TRBD2	TRBJ2-7	.	TGTGCCAGCAGCTATTGGGGAGGGAGCTCCTACGAGCAGTACTTC	CASSYWGGSSYEQYF
TRBV7-8	TRBD2	TRBJ2-7	few	TGTGCCAGCAGATCCTCCCAGGGACTAGCGCACTTC	CASRSSQGLAHF
TRBV19	TRBD2	TRBJ2-3	.	TGTGCCACGCTAGCGGAGGAAGATACGCAGTATTTT	CATLAEEDTQYF
TRBV4-3	.	TRBJ2-7	.	TGCGCCAGCAGCCAAGAGCCAGGTACCTACGAGCAGTACTTC	CASSQEPGTYEQYF
TRBV9	TRBD2	TRBJ2-1	once	TGTGCCAGCAGCCCCACCCTAGCGGGGGGCTCCTACAATGAGCAGTTCTTC	CASSPTLAGGSYNEQFF
TRBV19	TRBD1	TRBJ2-3	.	TGTGCCAGTAGTTCCTCAAGGGCAGGGGGCATCACAGATACGCAGTATTTT	CASSSSRAGGITDTQYF
TRBV13	TRBD1	TRBJ2-5	once	TGTGCCAGCAGCTTCGGGACAGGGGGGAAAGAGACCCAGTACTTC	CASSFGTGGKETQYF
TRBV7-2	TRBD1	TRBJ1-2	.	TGTGCCAGCAGCTTCAGGGGACAGCCTCGGGGCTACACCTTC	CASSFRGQPRGYTF
TRBV29-1	.	TRBJ1-1	.	TGCAGCGTTTACATGAACACTGAAGCTTTCTTT	CSVYMNTEAFF
TRBV6-5	TRBD2	TRBJ2-2	once	TGTGCCAGCAGTTACGTTCGAGCGGGGAGGACCGGGGAGCTGTTTTTT	CASSYVRAGRTGELFF
TRBV27	.	TRBJ2-7	.	TGTGCCAGCAGTTTGTCGGCAGGAACCTACGAGCAGTACTTC	CASSLSAGTYEQYF
TRBV11-3	TRBD1	TRBJ2-7	.	TGTGCCAGCAGCTTTCAGGGGGACTACGAGCAGTACTTC	CASSFQGDYEQYF
TRBV6-5	TRBD1	TRBJ1-1	.	TGTGCCAGCAGTTACCGGGACAGCGAAGCTTTCTTT	CASSYRDSEAFF
TRBV27	.	TRBJ2-7	few	TGTGCCAGCAGTTTATCACAGACCCACGAGCAGTACTTC	CASSLSQTHEQYF
TRBV27	.	TRBJ1-2	.	TGTGCCAGTAGACCCCGGGGCTATGGCTACACCTTC	CASRPRGYGYTF
TRBV6-5	TRBD2	TRBJ2-7	.	TGTGCCAGCAGTTCAATTTCAGGACTAGCGTCTGAGCAGTACTTC	CASSSISGLASEQYF
TRBV5-1	.	TRBJ1-1	.	TGCGCCAGCAGCTATTCGGGGGCTGAAGCTTTCTTT	CASSYSGAEAFF
TRBV13	TRBD2	TRBJ2-7	.	TGTGCCAGCAGTCCCGCGGGAGTGGAGGAGCAGTACTTC	CASSPAGVEEQYF
TRBV29-1	.	TRBJ2-2	.	TGCAGCGCCAATGCAGGGCACTTCGGGGAGCTGTTTTTT	CSANAGHFGELFF
TRBV19	.	TRBJ1-5	.	TGTGCCAGTAGTATAAGACAGAGCAATCAGCCCCAGCATTTT	CASSIRQSNQPQHF
TRBV14	.	TRBJ1-1	.	TGTGCCAGCAGCCAGTGGGGGGACGGGAAAGCTTTCTTT	CASSQWGDGKAFF